A single sample gave rise to the 2 T cell receptor beta chains below, sequenced in a study of T cell repertoires in cytomegalovirus infection. TCRdb called the reads again in MiXCR, with one record for every CDR3 protein. The repertoire holds approximately 74,000 distinct CDR3 sequences, with roughly 37% as singletons. The antigens these receptors bind are not known. Material: CD8+ T cells from cultured PBMCs, obtained from culture after CMV antigen stimulation. These TCRs come from a human donor in good health (CMV status not recorded). Some clones in this sample may be carry-over from other donors' samples.

Details on this clonotype: One end of the junction fails to match germline, which may point to a read error. The V call is TRBV7-6, the J call TRBJ2-1, with D tentatively TRBD1 or TRBD2 (5 bases each). The CDR3 is made up of 15 amino acids. Germline CDR1 SGHVS, CDR2 FNYEAQ. The CDR3 here is CASSLVSGPNNEQFF. CDR3 coding DNA: TGTGCTAGCAGCTTAGTCTCGGGGCCCAACAATGAGCAGTTCTTC.

The rearrangement links TRBV6-8 to TRBJ2-5; 8 nucleotides agree with TRBD1. With 3 bases clipped from V and 1 base from J, the junction kept 7 bases outside the gene matches. CDR1 is MNHGY, CDR2 SAAAGT, per germline. The CDR3 consists of 16 residues. The CDR3 coding sequence is TGTGCCAGCAGTTATGGCTGGACAGGGACCCAAGAGACCCAGTACTTC. Amino acid sequence: CASSYGWTGTQETQYF.